These 14 T cell receptor beta chains share one sample of origin, sequenced in a study of radiotherapy plus CTLA-4 blockade in lung cancer. Measured with immunoSEQ multiplex PCR; TCRdb has only the in-frame clones, and not every one. The sample comprises around 72,000 clones, roughly 78% of which are singletons, and about 6.7% rests with the top ten. The source was peripheral blood, collected from a patient treated with radiotherapy plus ipilimumab. The source of these receptors is a human donor with non-small cell lung cancer who had a complete response to radiotherapy plus ipilimumab.

The chain employs TRBV29-1 and TRBJ1-1; D is ambiguous. The CDR3 consists of 13 residues. Between the trimmed V and J ends, which lost 5 bases and 1 base, there was a span of 11 bases. Germline loops: CDR1 SQVTM, CDR2 ANQGSEA. The CDR3 nucleotides read TGCAGCGTTCGTGAGGGTACGAACACTGAAGCTTTCTTT. Its protein product is CSVREGTNTEAFF. Full variable domain (outside the CDR3, taken from reference TRBV29-1 and TRBJ1-1): SAVISQKPSRDICQRGTSLTIQCQVDSQVTMMFWYRQQPGQSLTLIATANQGSEATYESGFVIDKFPISRPNLTFSTLTVSNMSPEDSSIYLCSVREGTNTEAFFGQGTRLTVV.

This chain uses TRBV6-1 with TRBJ1-2, with TRBD1 identical over 8 bases. V was clipped by 6 bases and J by 7 bases; unmatched bases: 4. Germline values: CDR1 MNHNS, CDR2 SASEGT. The CDR3 contains 12 residues. CDR3 in DNA: TGTGCCAGCAGCGCGACAGGGGCTGGCTACACCTTC. Translating gives CASSATGAGYTF.

This clone was detected a few times. The V gene is TRBV10-3, the J gene TRBJ1-1; D call uncertain. V lost 5 bases to trimming and J lost 5 bases, with 12 bases between them. The CDR3 spans 13 residues. CDR1 and CDR2 from the germline V gene are ENHRY and SYGVKD. CDR3 sequence reads: CAISSTEGTEAFF. CDR3 bases: TGTGCCATCAGTTCCACAGAGGGTACTGAAGCTTTCTTT.

This chain uses TRBV5-1 with TRBJ1-2, with 9 bases lining up with TRBD1. Per the germline V gene, CDR1 is SGHRS and CDR2 is YFSETQ. V lost 4 bases, J lost 5 bases, and 12 bases stayed unmatched. This CDR3 region has 16 residues. The CDR3 loop is CASSPLGGQGRYGYTF. CDR3 bases: TGCGCCAGCAGCCCACTGGGGGGACAGGGCCGATATGGCTACACCTTC.

This chain uses TRBV28 with TRBJ2-5, with a tentative D call TRBD1 (5 bases). The CDR3 spans 15 residues. Trimming shortened V by 6 bases and J by 0 bases, and 14 bases separated the two germline ends. Germline V gene lookup returns CDR1 MDHEN and CDR2 SYDVKM. The CDR3 spells CASSPPDRNQETQYF. In nucleotides, the CDR3 is TGTGCCAGCAGCCCGCCCGACAGAAACCAAGAGACCCAGTACTTC.

The chain links TRBV30 to TRBJ1-5; D gene unclear. Trimming cost V 0 bases and J 1 base, with 10 bases left between them. This CDR3 region has 15 residues. Germline V CDR1 and CDR2: GTSNPN, SVGIG (reference sequence). CDR3 sequence (DNA): TGTGCCTGGAGTGTTTTAGGGATAAGCAATCAGCCCCAGCATTTT. Translated, it gives CAWSVLGISNQPQHF. Together with reference TRBV30 and TRBJ1-5, the CDR3 gives the full variable domain: SQTIHQWPATLVQPVGSPLSLECTVEGTSNPNLYWYRQAAGRGLQLLFYSVGIGQISSEVPQNLSASRPQDRQFILSSKKLLLSDSGFYLCAWSVLGISNQPQHFGDGTRLSIL.

The genes are TRBV5-6 and TRBJ2-7, with TRBD1 identical over 8 bases. The junction had 10 bases not matched to a gene; V was cut back by 1 base and J by 7 bases. The CDR3 totals 15 residues. The germline V gene has CDR1 SGHDT and CDR2 YYEEEE. CDR3 loop: CASSLRGLRGQEQYV. The CDR3 DNA is TGTGCCAGCAGCTTGCGGGGTCTCAGGGGGCAAGAGCAGTACGTC.

The V and J genes are TRBV6-5 and TRBJ1-1; tentative D call: TRBD1 (5 bases). There are 13 residues in the CDR3. Trimming took off 6 bases at V and 4 bases at J, with 12 bases between the two ends. Per germline, CDR1 MNHEY and CDR2 SVGAGI. CDR3 sequence: CASSPGGGTEAFF. CDR3 nucleotide sequence: TGTGCCAGCAGCCCCGGGGGGGGCACTGAAGCTTTCTTT.

A note on this clone: The sample holds other DNA sequences that translate to the same CDR3. The chain links TRBV5-1 to TRBJ1-2; D possibly corresponds to TRBD1 (5 bases). The germline CDR1 and CDR2 sequences are SGHRS and YFSETQ. V lost 3 bases to trimming and J lost 8 bases, with 14 bases between them. The CDR3 loop spans 13 amino acids. The CDR3 sequence is CASSWGTSGGYTF. DNA for the CDR3: TGCGCCAGCAGCTGGGGGACCTCAGGGGGCTACACCTTC.

The chain employs TRBV6-5 and TRBJ1-1; TRBD1 is a possible D gene (5 bases). Germline assignment: CDR1 MNHEY and CDR2 SVGAGI. This CDR3 has 15 residues. Trimming shortened V by 4 bases and J by 5 bases, and 17 bases separated the two germline ends. This chain's CDR3 is CASSSLRGSATEAFF. The CDR3 DNA reads as TGTGCCAGCAGTTCCCTTCGGGGGTCGGCTACTGAAGCTTTCTTT.

The V and J genes are TRBV5-1 and TRBJ1-1, with D possibly being TRBD1 (5 bases). The V and J ends lost 1 base and 7 bases respectively, with 11 bases between them. Germline V gene data show CDR1 as SGHRS and CDR2 as YFSETQ. CDR3 length equals 13 residues. The CDR3 DNA reads TGCGCCAGCAGCTTGCAGGACGACAGTGAAGCTTTCTTT. This codes for CASSLQDDSEAFF.

This sequence joins TRBV10-3 and TRBJ1-5; possibly TRBD1 for D (6 bases). This CDR3 contains 13 residues. Deletions cut 5 bases from V and 3 bases from J, with 8 bases between. CDR1 and CDR2 from the germline V gene are ENHRY and SYGVKD. The CDR3, as DNA: TGTGCCATCAGTAGACAGGTCAATCAGCCCCAGCATTTT. Translated: CAISRQVNQPQHF.

The chain carries TRBV5-6 and TRBJ1-2; possibly TRBD1 for D (6 bases). The CDR3 spans 13 residues. V was clipped by 4 bases and J by 2 bases, with 9 bases between them. The germline V gene has CDR1 SGHDT and CDR2 YYEEEE. This CDR3 is CASSGTGNYGYTF. In DNA form, the CDR3 reads TGTGCCAGCAGCGGTACAGGGAACTATGGCTACACCTTC.

This clone was counted between two and nine times. This chain links TRBV4-2 with TRBJ2-3, with 10 bases fitting TRBD2. Trimming cost V 0 bases and J 7 bases; bases outside gene matches: 10. Looked up from germline, CDR1 is LGHNA and CDR2 is YNFKEQ. The CDR3 length is 17 residues. CDR3 protein: CASSQDLLAGGSNTQYF. Here the CDR3 DNA reads TGTGCCAGCAGCCAAGATCTGTTAGCGGGGGGCTCCAATACGCAGTATTTT.